This is a list of T cell receptor beta chains from one sample in a study of OX40 agonist ivuxolimab in advanced cancers. The repertoire was sequenced with immunoSEQ multiplex PCR; TCRdb's copy has only in-frame clones and lacks some. The sample records under 85,000 clones, around 90% being singletons. Sequenced material: CD4+ or CD8+ T cells sorted from blood, taken in a trial of the OX40 agonist ivuxolimab. Source of these receptors: an adult with an advanced solid tumor such as melanoma, head and neck, liver or kidney cancer. Both conserved end residues are part of each CDR3. Fields, in order: clone size, D gene, V gene, J gene, CDR3 protein, CDR3 DNA. D genes are given only for firm matches. Some rows mark clone size as missing; the rest say once, few, many or name a class of expanded clone.

clone_size: -
d_call: -
v_call: TRBV4-2
j_call: TRBJ2-1
cdr3_aa: CASSQEGGSYNEQFF
cdr3_nt: TGTGCCAGCAGCCAAGAGGGGGGATCCTACAATGAGCAGTTCTTC

clone_size: few
d_call: -
v_call: TRBV6-1
j_call: TRBJ1-2
cdr3_aa: CATQGFNYGYTF
cdr3_nt: TGTGCCACCCAGGGCTTTAACTATGGCTACACCTTC

clone_size: -
d_call: -
v_call: TRBV21-1
j_call: TRBJ2-7
cdr3_aa: CASSNGEGATYEQYF
cdr3_nt: TGTGCCAGCAGCAACGGGGAGGGGGCAACCTACGAGCAGTACTTC

clone_size: few
d_call: -
v_call: TRBV7-2
j_call: TRBJ2-7
cdr3_aa: CASSFSRDQGYEQYF
cdr3_nt: TGTGCCAGCAGCTTCAGCCGGGACCAAGGATACGAGCAGTACTTC

clone_size: -
d_call: -
v_call: TRBV18
j_call: TRBJ2-3
cdr3_aa: CASSPNAMGTDTQYF
cdr3_nt: TGTGCCAGCTCACCGAACGCTATGGGCACAGATACGCAGTATTTT

clone_size: -
d_call: TRBD1
v_call: TRBV6-1
j_call: TRBJ2-5
cdr3_aa: CASSDWTGGLVETQYF
cdr3_nt: TGTGCCAGCAGTGACTGGACAGGGGGCCTGGTAGAGACCCAGTACTTC

clone_size: few
d_call: -
v_call: TRBV28
j_call: TRBJ2-7
cdr3_aa: CAIGRGAATDYYEQYF
cdr3_nt: TGTGCCATCGGTAGAGGGGCCGCCACCGACTACTACGAGCAGTACTTC

clone_size: -
d_call: TRBD1
v_call: TRBV6-6
j_call: TRBJ1-2
cdr3_aa: CASGLGQGYGYTF
cdr3_nt: TGTGCCAGCGGTTTGGGACAGGGTTATGGCTACACCTTC

clone_size: -
d_call: TRBD1
v_call: TRBV6-6
j_call: TRBJ2-5
cdr3_aa: CASSYGTGGFQETQYF
cdr3_nt: TGTGCCAGCAGTTACGGGACAGGGGGGTTCCAAGAGACCCAGTACTTC

clone_size: -
d_call: -
v_call: TRBV7-2
j_call: TRBJ2-7
cdr3_aa: CASSYLGSAYEQYF
cdr3_nt: TGTGCCAGCAGCTATCTCGGGTCAGCCTACGAGCAGTACTTC

clone_size: few
d_call: TRBD1
v_call: TRBV7-2
j_call: TRBJ1-2
cdr3_aa: CASSTNRGNYGYTF
cdr3_nt: TGTGCCAGCAGCACCAACAGGGGCAACTATGGCTACACCTTC

clone_size: -
d_call: -
v_call: TRBV5-1
j_call: TRBJ2-7
cdr3_aa: CASSSRTTSDEQYF
cdr3_nt: TGCGCCAGCAGCTCCCGTACGACTAGTGACGAGCAGTACTTC

clone_size: -
d_call: -
v_call: TRBV11-1
j_call: TRBJ2-1
cdr3_aa: CASSLGGVYNEQFF
cdr3_nt: TGTGCCAGCAGCTTAGGGGGAGTATACAATGAGCAGTTCTTC

clone_size: few
d_call: -
v_call: TRBV7-9
j_call: TRBJ2-7
cdr3_aa: CASSSGWAGGEQYF
cdr3_nt: TGTGCCAGCAGCTCTGGCTGGGCAGGAGGTGAGCAGTACTTC

clone_size: -
d_call: -
v_call: TRBV7-3
j_call: TRBJ2-1
cdr3_aa: CASSLGTRDEQFF
cdr3_nt: TGTGCCAGCAGCTTAGGAACTAGGGATGAGCAGTTCTTC

clone_size: -
d_call: -
v_call: TRBV18
j_call: TRBJ2-3
cdr3_aa: CASSPLGVGADTQYF
cdr3_nt: TGTGCCAGCTCACCACTCGGGGTGGGGGCAGATACGCAGTATTTT

clone_size: -
d_call: TRBD1
v_call: TRBV11-2
j_call: TRBJ1-3
cdr3_aa: CASSQAGTGLTQDTIYF
cdr3_nt: TGTGCCAGCAGTCAGGCGGGGACAGGTCTTACCCAGGACACCATATATTTT

clone_size: -
d_call: TRBD2
v_call: TRBV7-6
j_call: TRBJ2-7
cdr3_aa: CASSQGLAGGVSYEQYF
cdr3_nt: TGTGCCAGCAGCCAGGGACTAGCGGGAGGTGTCTCCTACGAGCAGTACTTC

clone_size: -
d_call: -
v_call: TRBV7-2
j_call: TRBJ2-7
cdr3_aa: CASSLASGAVRGEQYF
cdr3_nt: TGTGCCAGCAGCTTAGCCTCGGGAGCGGTTCGGGGCGAGCAGTACTTC

clone_size: once
d_call: TRBD2
v_call: TRBV11-3
j_call: TRBJ2-2
cdr3_aa: CASSLELREENTGELFF
cdr3_nt: TGTGCCAGCAGCTTAGAACTGCGGGAGGAGAACACCGGGGAGCTGTTTTTT

clone_size: -
d_call: TRBD2
v_call: TRBV29-1
j_call: TRBJ2-1
cdr3_aa: CSVASRTSSYNEQFF
cdr3_nt: TGCAGCGTCGCCAGCCGGACTAGCTCCTACAATGAGCAGTTCTTC

clone_size: -
d_call: -
v_call: TRBV6-5
j_call: TRBJ1-3
cdr3_aa: CLNSGNTIYF
cdr3_nt: TGTCTAAACTCTGGAAACACCATATATTTT

clone_size: -
d_call: -
v_call: TRBV5-1
j_call: TRBJ2-3
cdr3_aa: CASSSTGKNTDTQYF
cdr3_nt: TGCGCCAGCAGCTCTACAGGAAAAAACACAGATACGCAGTATTTT

clone_size: -
d_call: TRBD2
v_call: TRBV2
j_call: TRBJ2-5
cdr3_aa: CASSDGAYLAGEETQYF
cdr3_nt: TGTGCCAGCAGTGACGGAGCTTACTTAGCGGGAGAGGAGACCCAGTACTTC

clone_size: -
d_call: -
v_call: TRBV5-1
j_call: TRBJ2-2
cdr3_aa: CASSANSGNTGELFF
cdr3_nt: TGCGCCAGCAGCGCTAATAGCGGGAACACCGGGGAGCTGTTTTTT

clone_size: once
d_call: TRBD2
v_call: TRBV28
j_call: TRBJ2-1
cdr3_aa: CASSSGTSGKPRGTFTNEQFF
cdr3_nt: TGTGCCAGCAGTTCCGGGACTAGCGGGAAACCCCGGGGAACCTTTACAAATGAGCAGTTCTTC

clone_size: -
d_call: -
v_call: TRBV28
j_call: TRBJ1-3
cdr3_aa: CASSSWGSGNTIYF
cdr3_nt: TGTGCCAGCAGTTCCTGGGGCTCTGGAAACACCATATATTTT

clone_size: -
d_call: -
v_call: TRBV19
j_call: TRBJ1-2
cdr3_aa: CASGVNRPSRYGYTF
cdr3_nt: TGTGCCAGTGGGGTAAACAGACCCTCTCGTTATGGCTACACCTTC

clone_size: -
d_call: -
v_call: TRBV5-4
j_call: TRBJ2-3
cdr3_aa: CASSLPGVTTDTQYF
cdr3_nt: TGTGCCAGCAGCTTGCCGGGAGTAACCACAGATACGCAGTATTTT

clone_size: -
d_call: -
v_call: TRBV7-2
j_call: TRBJ2-7
cdr3_aa: CASSLLLGSRYEQYF
cdr3_nt: TGTGCCAGCAGCTTACTACTTGGATCTCGGTACGAGCAGTACTTC

clone_size: -
d_call: TRBD1
v_call: TRBV11-3
j_call: TRBJ2-7
cdr3_aa: CASSLETGVSYEQYF
cdr3_nt: TGTGCCAGCAGCTTAGAGACAGGGGTATCCTACGAGCAGTACTTC

clone_size: -
d_call: TRBD1
v_call: TRBV7-3
j_call: TRBJ2-7
cdr3_aa: CASRSTGTGEDEQYF
cdr3_nt: TGTGCCAGCAGATCAACCGGGACAGGGGAAGACGAGCAGTACTTC

clone_size: -
d_call: -
v_call: TRBV11-3
j_call: TRBJ2-7
cdr3_aa: CASSFLNQHEQYF
cdr3_nt: TGTGCCAGCAGCTTTTTAAACCAGCACGAGCAGTACTTC

clone_size: few
d_call: TRBD1
v_call: TRBV4-2
j_call: TRBJ2-2
cdr3_aa: CASSQPGDRENTGELFF
cdr3_nt: TGTGCCAGCAGCCAACCCGGGGACAGGGAAAACACCGGGGAGCTGTTTTTT

clone_size: -
d_call: -
v_call: TRBV5-8
j_call: TRBJ2-3
cdr3_aa: CASSVRGTSTDTQYF
cdr3_nt: TGTGCCAGCAGTGTGCGTGGTACTAGCACAGATACGCAGTATTTT

clone_size: -
d_call: -
v_call: TRBV10-2
j_call: TRBJ2-1
cdr3_aa: CASSERQLYNEQFF
cdr3_nt: TGCGCCAGCAGTGAGCGACAACTCTACAATGAGCAGTTCTTC

clone_size: -
d_call: TRBD1
v_call: TRBV10-1
j_call: TRBJ1-6
cdr3_aa: CASGQGASPLHF
cdr3_nt: TGCGCCAGTGGACAGGGGGCTTCACCCCTCCACTTT

clone_size: -
d_call: TRBD1
v_call: TRBV7-9
j_call: TRBJ1-2
cdr3_aa: CASSLALGQGPNYGYTF
cdr3_nt: TGTGCCAGCAGCTTAGCGCTCGGACAGGGGCCTAACTATGGCTACACCTTC

clone_size: few
d_call: -
v_call: TRBV10-3
j_call: TRBJ2-3
cdr3_aa: CAISESEGLRRTQYF
cdr3_nt: TGTGCCATCAGTGAGTCGGAGGGACTCCGCCGTACGCAGTATTTT

clone_size: -
d_call: -
v_call: TRBV9
j_call: TRBJ1-3
cdr3_aa: CASSLRGAGDSGNTIYF
cdr3_nt: TGTGCCAGCAGCTTGAGAGGGGCTGGGGACTCTGGAAACACCATATATTTT

clone_size: -
d_call: TRBD2
v_call: TRBV12-5
j_call: TRBJ2-5
cdr3_aa: CASGLAGTSGSWETQYF
cdr3_nt: TGTGCTAGTGGTTTGGCCGGGACTAGCGGGAGTTGGGAGACCCAGTACTTC

clone_size: -
d_call: TRBD1
v_call: TRBV7-9
j_call: TRBJ2-2
cdr3_aa: CASSLNWDRGSGELFF
cdr3_nt: TGTGCCAGCAGCTTAAACTGGGACAGGGGTTCCGGGGAGCTGTTTTTT

clone_size: -
d_call: -
v_call: TRBV19
j_call: TRBJ1-4
cdr3_aa: CASSIASGSEKLFF
cdr3_nt: TGTGCCAGTAGTATAGCGTCGGGGAGTGAAAAACTGTTTTTT

clone_size: -
d_call: -
v_call: TRBV7-2
j_call: TRBJ1-2
cdr3_aa: CASSLDGFNYGYTF
cdr3_nt: TGTGCCAGCAGCTTAGATGGGTTTAACTATGGCTACACCTTC

clone_size: -
d_call: -
v_call: TRBV11-2
j_call: TRBJ2-2
cdr3_aa: CASSLVRKAGELFF
cdr3_nt: TGTGCCAGCAGCTTAGTTAGAAAGGCCGGGGAGCTGTTTTTT

clone_size: once
d_call: -
v_call: TRBV4-1
j_call: TRBJ1-5
cdr3_aa: CASSQDQGAGAFRPQHF
cdr3_nt: TGCGCCAGCAGCCAAGATCAAGGCGCAGGGGCCTTTCGGCCCCAGCATTTT

clone_size: -
d_call: TRBD1
v_call: TRBV5-1
j_call: TRBJ1-2
cdr3_aa: CASRLPTTGDYGYTF
cdr3_nt: TGCGCCAGCCGCCTTCCCACTACAGGGGACTATGGCTACACCTTC

clone_size: once
d_call: -
v_call: TRBV6-1
j_call: TRBJ1-1
cdr3_aa: CASRRGLNTEAFF
cdr3_nt: TGTGCCAGCAGGAGAGGGTTGAACACTGAAGCTTTCTTT